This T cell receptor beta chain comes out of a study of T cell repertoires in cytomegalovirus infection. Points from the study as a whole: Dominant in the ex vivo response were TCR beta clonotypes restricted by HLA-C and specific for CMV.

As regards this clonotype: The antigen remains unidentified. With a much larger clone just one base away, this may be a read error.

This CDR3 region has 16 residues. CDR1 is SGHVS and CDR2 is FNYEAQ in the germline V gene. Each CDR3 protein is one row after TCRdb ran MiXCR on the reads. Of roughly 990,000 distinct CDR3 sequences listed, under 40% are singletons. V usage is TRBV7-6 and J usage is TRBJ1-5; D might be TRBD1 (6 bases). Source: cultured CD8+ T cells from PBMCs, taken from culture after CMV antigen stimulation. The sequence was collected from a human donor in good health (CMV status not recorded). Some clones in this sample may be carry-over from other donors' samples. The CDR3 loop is CVSSQGRTARNQPQHF. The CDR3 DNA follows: TGTGTCAGCAGCCAGGGAAGGACAGCTAGAAATCAGCCCCAGCATTTT.